The 8 T cell receptor beta chains listed next were all sequenced from one sample in a study of blood T cell repertoires in COVID-19. Sequencing used immunoSEQ multiplex PCR; TCRdb keeps in-frame clones, though not all of them. The sample records about 87,000 clones, roughly 80% being singletons. The sample consisted of peripheral blood. These receptors were collected from a woman of 80 years or more with active or convalescent COVID-19.

V gene TRBV6-6 combines with J gene TRBJ1-2, with D maybe TRBD1 (5 bases). V shed 7 bases and J shed 4 bases, with 19 bases lying between them. Germline V CDR1 and CDR2: MNHNY, SVGAGI (reference sequence). The CDR3 runs 15 residues. In DNA form, the CDR3 reads TGTGCCAGCACCTACCCGGCAGGGCAATCCTATGGCTACACCTTC. Amino acid sequence: CASTYPAGQSYGYTF.

The chain links TRBV7-2 to TRBJ1-3, with D uncertain. CDR1 is SGHTA, CDR2 FQGNSA, per germline. V lost 1 base and J 5 bases, leaving 9 bases between the germline ends. The CDR3 totals 14 residues. CDR3 region: CASSLGSRRNTIYF. In DNA form, the CDR3 reads TGTGCCAGCAGCTTAGGGAGCAGAAGAAACACCATATATTTT.

The chain is built from TRBV10-3 and TRBJ1-5; a possible D gene is TRBD1 (6 bases). With 6 bases removed from V and 4 bases from J, the gap between germline ends came to 10 bases. Germline V lookup: CDR1 ENHRY, CDR2 SYGVKD. The CDR3 has 13 amino acids. The CDR3 is CAIRGGENQPQHF. CDR3 in DNA: TGTGCCATCAGAGGGGGGGAGAATCAGCCCCAGCATTTT.

The chain is built from TRBV7-2 and TRBJ2-7, with TRBD1 as a possible D gene (6 bases). Germline lookup yields CDR1 SGHTA and CDR2 FQGNSA. There are 15 residues in the CDR3. The ends were cut back, 1 base at V and 3 bases at J, with 13 bases in the middle. The chain's CDR3 is CASSLGGTSYYEQYF. In DNA, the CDR3 is TGTGCCAGCAGCTTAGGAGGGACAAGCTACTACGAGCAGTACTTC.

This chain connects TRBV7-6 to TRBJ2-5; 8 bases are shared with TRBD1. The CDR3 loop spans 15 amino acids. V was pared by 1 base and J by 5 bases, with 6 bases of the junction left unmatched. The germline V gene encodes CDR1 SGHVS and CDR2 FNYEAQ. Here the CDR3 reads CASSLEAGGWETQYF. The CDR3 DNA follows: TGTGCCAGCAGCTTAGAGGCAGGGGGCTGGGAGACCCAGTACTTC.

The chain recombines TRBV7-9 with TRBJ1-2, with TRBD1 identical over 9 bases. CDR1 SEHNR and CDR2 FQNEAQ come from the germline V gene (reference sequence). CDR3 length: 14 residues. Losses at the gene ends were 5 bases for V and 4 bases for J; bases not matched to a gene: 5. The CDR3 spells CASSPGTGPYGYTF. The CDR3 region has the DNA TGTGCCAGCAGCCCCGGGACAGGGCCCTATGGCTACACCTTC.

The rearrangement joins TRBV6-5 to TRBJ2-5; the match to TRBD2 covers 8 bases. The CDR3 length is 15 residues. Germline V CDR1 and CDR2: MNHEY, SVGAGI. The V gene end was trimmed by 6 bases and the J gene end by 2 bases; junction bases not matched to a gene: 8. In DNA, the CDR3 is TGTGCCAGCAGAGGGGGTAGCGGGGTTCAAGAGACCCAGTACTTC. Amino acids: CASRGGSGVQETQYF.

This sequence joins TRBV18 and TRBJ1-2, with 9 nucleotides matching TRBD1. Per the germline V gene, CDR1 is KGHSH and CDR2 is LQKENI. V shed 6 bases, J shed 7 bases, and the junction held 9 bases outside the gene matches. There are 14 residues in the CDR3. CDR3 sequence: CASSAGTGSSGYTF. Written as DNA, the CDR3 is TGTGCCAGCTCGGCCGGGACAGGGAGTTCTGGCTACACCTTC.